The 22 T cell receptor beta chains below come from one sample, sequenced in a study of shared clonotypes between healthy human individuals. Selected positively for CCR7 and CD45RO-negative, naive CD8 cells excluded terminally differentiated effector memory CD45RA+ cells. Some clones are missing from TCRdb's copy, which holds only in-frame ones; the method was immunoSEQ multiplex PCR. The table shows 1.5 million to 2.5 million clones, with around 96% occurring only once. The specimen was naive CD8+ T cells sorted from blood. The receptors here all came from a young man in good health.

This sequence joins TRBV13 and TRBJ1-6; D ambiguous. The CDR3 is made up of 13 amino acids. Trimming pared 0 bases from V and 11 bases from J, leaving 8 bases between. The germline gives CDR1 PRHDT, CDR2 FYEKMQ (reference sequence). The CDR3 sequence is CASSLGEMAPLHF. CDR3 coding DNA: TGTGCCAGCAGCTTAGGGGAAATGGCACCCCTCCACTTT.

The chain uses TRBV6-6 and TRBJ2-1; no definite D call. Per the germline V gene, CDR1 is MNHNY and CDR2 is SVGAGI (reference sequence). This CDR3 has 15 residues. Trimming took 2 bases from V and 5 from J, leaving 13 bases between them. CDR3 amino acids: CASSYGNPDHNEQFF. The CDR3 DNA reads as TGTGCCAGCAGTTACGGGAACCCGGACCACAATGAGCAGTTCTTC.

The chain employs TRBV11-2 and TRBJ2-1; a weak D match, TRBD2 (6 bases). V was pared by 4 bases and J by 4 bases, with 14 bases between. The germline V gene has CDR1 SGHAT and CDR2 FQNNGV. The CDR3 sequence is 15 residues long. CDR3 sequence reads: CASSSLGAGYNEQFF. For the CDR3, the DNA is TGTGCCAGCAGCTCCCTGGGAGCGGGTTACAATGAGCAGTTCTTC.

The V call is TRBV19, the J call TRBJ1-5; possibly TRBD1 for D (5 bases). This CDR3 has 18 amino acids. With 3 bases removed from V and 5 bases from J, the gap between germline ends came to 23 bases. CDR1 is LNHDA and CDR2 is SQIVND in the germline V gene (reference sequence). The CDR3 protein is CASSMLEGMGEYYQPQHF. In nucleotides, the CDR3 is TGTGCCAGTAGTATGTTAGAGGGGATGGGGGAATACTATCAGCCCCAGCATTTT.

This clone was counted a single time. The rearrangement links TRBV25-1 to TRBJ2-7; 10 positions match TRBD2. This CDR3 is built from 12 residues. Germline lookup yields CDR1 MGHDK and CDR2 SYGVNS. V shed 6 bases and J 7 bases; nucleotides not matched to a gene: 3. This chain's CDR3 is CASSLAGAEQYF. The CDR3 DNA is TGTGCCAGCAGCCTAGCGGGAGCGGAGCAGTACTTC.

Note on this clone: The sample holds other DNA sequences that translate to the same CDR3. This chain links TRBV7-9 with TRBJ2-7, with D unresolved. The CDR3 has 14 residues. With 1 base removed from V and 2 bases from J, the gap between germline ends came to 9 bases. Per the germline V gene, CDR1 is SEHNR and CDR2 is FQNEAQ (reference sequence). DNA of the CDR3: TGTGCCAGCAGCTTAGTCGGCAGCACCTACGAGCAGTACTTC. Translated: CASSLVGSTYEQYF. Full variable domain (missing parts from reference TRBV7-9 and TRBJ2-7): DTGVSQNPRHKITKRGQNVTFRCDPISEHNRLYWYRQTLGQGPEFLTYFQNEAQLEKSRLLSDRFSAERPKGSFSTLEIQRTEQGDSAMYLCASSLVGSTYEQYFGPGTRLTVT.

This rearrangement joins TRBV6-5 to TRBJ2-1; 9 bases agree with TRBD2. V shed 0 bases, J shed 4 bases, and the junction held 4 bases outside the gene matches. Per the germline V gene, CDR1 is MNHEY and CDR2 is SVGAGI. The CDR3 is 16 amino acids. The CDR3: CASSYSIAGVYNEQFF. DNA for the CDR3: TGTGCCAGCAGTTACTCGATAGCGGGAGTTTACAATGAGCAGTTCTTC.

For this clone: Additional DNA sequences in this sample encode the identical CDR3. Written as DNA, the CDR3 is TGCGCCAGCAGTGAGTCGGGGACAGGGGACTACGAGCAGTACTTC. Translating gives CASSESGTGDYEQYF. V is TRBV10-1 and J is TRBJ2-7, with 10 bases lining up with TRBD1. With V trimmed by 0 bases and J by 3 bases, 2 bases remained unmatched. This CDR3 has 15 residues. Germline CDR1 is WNHNN and CDR2 is SYGVQD (reference sequence).

The J gene is TRBJ2-5, the V gene TRBV9; D is unclear. The V and J ends lost 0 bases and 3 bases respectively, with 12 bases between them. Germline loops: CDR1 SGDLS, CDR2 YYNGEE. The CDR3 has 15 residues. The chain's CDR3 is CASSVDPDWEETQYF. The CDR3 nucleotides read TGTGCCAGCAGCGTAGACCCTGACTGGGAAGAGACCCAGTACTTC.

V usage is TRBV10-3 and J usage is TRBJ2-7; tentatively, D is TRBD2 (6 bases). CDR1 is ENHRY, CDR2 SYGVKD, per germline. Trimming shortened V by 8 bases and J by 0 bases, and 14 bases separated the two germline ends. The CDR3 covers 14 residues. CDR3 residues: CAIAGQGTSYEQYF. CDR3 coding DNA: TGTGCCATCGCGGGGCAAGGGACCTCCTACGAGCAGTACTTC.

The chain is built from TRBV7-6 and TRBJ2-2, with D unresolved. The CDR3 extends over 15 amino acids. Germline values: CDR1 SGHVS, CDR2 FNYEAQ. Between the trimmed V and J ends, which lost 0 bases and 3 bases, there was a span of 8 bases. CDR3 residues: CASSLAQDYTGELFF. The CDR3 bases are TGTGCCAGCAGCTTAGCGCAAGACTACACCGGGGAGCTGTTTTTT.

This CDR3 reads CASSQDGGSWGNQPQHF. In DNA form, the CDR3 reads TGCGCCAGCAGCCAAGACGGGGGGTCATGGGGCAATCAGCCCCAGCATTTT. The V and J genes are TRBV4-1 and TRBJ1-5, with D tentatively TRBD1 (5 bases). CDR3 size: 17 residues. Germline lookup yields CDR1 MGHRA and CDR2 YSYEKL. V was shortened by 0 bases and J by 2 bases, with 14 bases between the two germline ends.

The chain recombines TRBV2 with TRBJ1-6, with D possibly TRBD1 on 5 matching bases. V lost 3 bases and J lost 0, with 6 bases in between. CDR3 length: 15 residues. Germline V gene data show CDR1 as SNHLY and CDR2 as FYNNEI. The CDR3 region is CASSDTGSYNSPLHF. The CDR3 DNA sequence: TGTGCCAGCAGTGATACAGGCTCCTATAATTCACCCCTCCACTTT.

Remarks on this clone: Other DNA sequences of this sample code for an identical CDR3. The chain uses TRBV19 and TRBJ2-3; the match to TRBD1 covers 7 bases. After removal of 3 bases from V and 3 bases from J, the junction contained 6 bases not matched to a gene. CDR3 size: 15 residues. Germline V gene sequence: CDR1 LNHDA, CDR2 SQIVND (reference sequence). The CDR3 DNA reads TGTGCCAGTAGTATCGACAGGGAAGGGACAGATACGCAGTATTTT. Its protein product is CASSIDREGTDTQYF.

V gene TRBV28 combines with J gene TRBJ2-3; 12 positions agree with TRBD2. V lost 5 bases to trimming and J lost 4 bases; unmatched junction nucleotides: 4. Per the germline V gene, CDR1 is MDHEN and CDR2 is SYDVKM. The CDR3 contains 15 residues. CDR3 in DNA: TGTGCCAGCAGTCGGACTAGCGGGGTAGCAGATACGCAGTATTTT. This gives the protein CASSRTSGVADTQYF. Drawing the rest from reference TRBV28 and TRBJ2-3, the complete variable domain is DVKVTQSSRYLVKRTGEKVFLECVQDMDHENMFWYRQDPGLGLRLIYFSYDVKMKEKGDIPEGYSVSREKKERFSLILESASTNQTSMYLCASSRTSGVADTQYFGPGTRLTVL.

The gene calls are TRBV27 and TRBJ2-5; TRBD2 matches at 9 bases. The CDR3 sequence is 15 residues long. After removal of 4 bases from V and 5 bases from J, the junction contained 8 bases not matched to a gene. The germline V gene has CDR1 MNHEY and CDR2 SMNVEV (reference sequence). This chain's CDR3 is CASSSGGGEGETQYF. CDR3 bases: TGTGCCAGCAGTTCCGGCGGGGGGGAAGGGGAGACCCAGTACTTC.

The chain has TRBV27 and TRBJ2-7; 8 bases align to TRBD1. The J segment lost 0 bases and the V segment lost 7 bases, leaving 11 bases of the junction unmatched. The CDR3 has 16 amino acids. The germline V gene has CDR1 MNHEY and CDR2 SMNVEV (reference sequence). CDR3 coding DNA: TGTGCCAGCAACGCCCACGGACAGGGTTACTCCTACGAGCAGTACTTC. Translating it yields CASNAHGQGYSYEQYF.

This chain connects TRBV6-1 to TRBJ1-3, with a weak D call TRBD1 (6 bases). Germline loops: CDR1 MNHNS, CDR2 SASEGT. The germline V and J ends were trimmed by 4 bases and 4 bases, with 14 bases remaining between them. CDR3 length: 15 residues. In DNA, the CDR3 is TGTGCCAGCAGTGCGGACAGATATGTCGGAAACACCATATATTTT. It encodes CASSADRYVGNTIYF.

This rearrangement joins TRBV27 to TRBJ2-5; 9 nucleotides match TRBD1. Germline values: CDR1 MNHEY, CDR2 SMNVEV (reference sequence). The V gene end was trimmed by 5 bases and the J gene end by 5 bases; junction bases not matched to a gene: 9. This CDR3 has 15 residues. The CDR3: CASSTGTGLGETQYF. CDR3 coding DNA: TGTGCCAGCAGTACCGGGACAGGGTTGGGGGAGACCCAGTACTTC.

The CDR3 protein is CASGVGEGGELFF. The CDR3 region has the DNA TGTGCCAGCGGGGTAGGGGAGGGAGGGGAGCTGTTTTTT. The V and J genes are TRBV2 and TRBJ2-2, with 7 bases matching TRBD2. The CDR3 sequence is 13 residues long. V lost 8 bases to trimming and J lost 8 bases; unmatched junction nucleotides: 8. Germline V lookup: CDR1 SNHLY, CDR2 FYNNEI.

Of note for this clone: Other DNA sequences in this sample translate to the same CDR3. J is TRBJ1-3 and V is TRBV5-6; D remains unclear. The germline V and J ends were trimmed by 0 bases and 1 base, with 2 bases remaining between them. Germline V gene data show CDR1 as SGHDT and CDR2 as YYEEEE. This CDR3 comprises 13 residues. The CDR3 DNA reads as TGTGCCAGCAGCTTGGGGTCTGGAAACACCATATATTTT. Translating gives CASSLGSGNTIYF.

This clone is a singleton in its sample. The chain couples TRBV7-9 to TRBJ1-5, with 9 bases identical to TRBD1. This CDR3 region has 17 residues. Germline V gene sequence: CDR1 SEHNR, CDR2 FQNEAQ (reference sequence). V lost 1 base to trimming and J lost 5 bases; unmatched junction nucleotides: 9. CDR3 nucleotides: TGTGCCAGCAGCTTAGGGGAACAGGGGGCGCCGGATCAGCCCCAGCATTTT. This gives the protein CASSLGEQGAPDQPQHF.